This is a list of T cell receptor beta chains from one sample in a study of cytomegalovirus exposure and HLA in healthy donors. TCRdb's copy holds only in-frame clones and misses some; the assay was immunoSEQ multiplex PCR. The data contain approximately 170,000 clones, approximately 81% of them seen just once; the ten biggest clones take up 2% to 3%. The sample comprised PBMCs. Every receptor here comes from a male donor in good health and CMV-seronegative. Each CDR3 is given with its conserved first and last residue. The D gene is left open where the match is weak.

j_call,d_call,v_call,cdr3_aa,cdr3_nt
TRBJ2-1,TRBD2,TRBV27,CASTPGLAVNNEQFF,TGTGCCAGCACCCCGGGACTAGCGGTTAACAATGAGCAGTTCTTC
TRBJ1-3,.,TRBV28,CASRPGFSSGNTIYF,TGTGCCAGCAGGCCAGGTTTTAGCTCTGGAAACACCATATATTTT
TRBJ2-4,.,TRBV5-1,CASSPYELAKNIQYF,TGCGCCAGCAGCCCGTACGAACTAGCCAAAAACATTCAGTACTTC
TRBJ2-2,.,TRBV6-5,CASRRDTWAGELFF,TGTGCCAGCAGAAGGGACACTTGGGCCGGGGAGCTGTTTTTT
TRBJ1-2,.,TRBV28,CASRAGIGYGYTF,TGTGCCAGCAGGGCAGGGATTGGGTATGGCTACACCTTC
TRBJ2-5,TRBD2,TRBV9,CASSVGPSGETQYF,TGTGCCAGCAGCGTAGGCCCTAGCGGTGAGACCCAGTACTTC
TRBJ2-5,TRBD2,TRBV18,CASSPSRTSGETQYF,TGTGCCAGCTCACCATCTCGGACTAGCGGAGAGACCCAGTACTTC
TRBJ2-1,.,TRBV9,CASSVVQGLFNEQFF,TGTGCCAGCAGCGTAGTCCAGGGGCTATTCAATGAGCAGTTCTTC
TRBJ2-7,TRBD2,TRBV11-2,CASSLDLGLLAASSYEQYF,TGTGCCAGCAGCTTAGATCTTGGGTTACTAGCGGCAAGCTCCTACGAGCAGTACTTC
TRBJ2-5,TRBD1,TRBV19,CASRGTGGGETQYF,TGTGCCAGTAGAGGGACAGGGGGTGGAGAGACCCAGTACTTC
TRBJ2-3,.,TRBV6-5,CASRGGGGTQYF,TGTGCCAGCAGAGGGGGGGGCGGTACGCAGTATTTT
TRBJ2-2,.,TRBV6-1,CASRAGELFF,TGTGCCAGCAGGGCTGGGGAGCTGTTTTTT
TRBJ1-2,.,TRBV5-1,CASSGYDYGYPF,TGCGCCAGCAGCGGCTACGACTATGGCTACCCCTTC
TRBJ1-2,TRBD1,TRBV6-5,CASSYSGGQGAGGYTF,TGTGCCAGCAGTTACTCTGGCGGACAGGGGGCGGGAGGCTACACCTTC
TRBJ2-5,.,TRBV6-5,CASSYTGTRQETQYF,TGTGCCAGCAGTTACACCGGGACACGACAAGAGACCCAGTACTTC
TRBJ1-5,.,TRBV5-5,CASSLADISRGFSNQPQHF,TGTGCCAGCAGCTTGGCGGACATCTCAAGGGGGTTTAGCAATCAGCCCCAGCATTTT
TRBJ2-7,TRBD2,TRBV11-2,CASSLGEGPYEQYF,TGTGCCAGCAGCTTAGGGGAGGGTCCCTACGAGCAGTACTTC
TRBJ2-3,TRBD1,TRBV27,CASSPGQGTLLSTDTQYF,TGTGCCAGCAGTCCGGGACAGGGCACCCTTCTTAGCACAGATACGCAGTATTTT
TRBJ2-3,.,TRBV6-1,CASSERAGGTDTQYF,TGTGCCAGCAGTGAGCGGGCAGGGGGGACAGATACGCAGTATTTT
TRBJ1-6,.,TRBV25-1,CASSAVRGANSPLHF,TGTGCCAGCAGCGCCGTTCGGGGGGCAAATTCACCCCTCCACTTT
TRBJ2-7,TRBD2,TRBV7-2,CASILDGTSGTSEQYF,TGTGCCAGCATTCTAGATGGGACTAGCGGGACTTCAGAGCAGTACTTC
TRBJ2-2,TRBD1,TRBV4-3,CASSQGQGAGGELFF,TGCGCCAGCAGCCAAGGACAGGGGGCGGGCGGGGAGCTGTTTTTT